One sample yielded the 3 T cell receptor beta chains listed below, sequenced in a study of breast tumors, draining lymph nodes, adjacent tissues. TCRdb recomputed calls from the multiplex PCR reads with MiXCR, one row per CDR3 protein. The sample lists fewer than 250,000 distinct CDR3 sequences, 32% seen once, with approximately 1.4% in the top ten. Axillary draining lymph nodes of breast cancer patients supplied the node samples. The sample taken for sequencing was axillary lymph node tissue. The source is a female donor with breast cancer. Some clones in this sample may be carry-over from other donors' samples.

Details on this clonotype: A read error may be the cause here, since a much bigger clone is one base away. The CDR3 DNA sequence: TGTGCCAGCAGCTTAAAGGCTAGCGCATTCTACAATGAGCAGTTCTTC. This translates into CASSLKASAFYNEQFF. The rearrangement links TRBV11-2 to TRBJ2-1, with a weak D call TRBD2 (6 bases). The germline V and J ends were trimmed by 2 bases and 3 bases, with 14 bases remaining between them. The CDR3 is made up of 16 amino acids. Per the germline V gene, CDR1 is SGHAT and CDR2 is FQNNGV. Based on the CDR3 plus reference TRBV11-2 and TRBJ2-1, the full variable domain is EAGVAQSPRYKIIEKRQSVAFWCNPISGHATLYWYQQILGQGPKLLIQFQNNGVVDDSQLPKDRFSAERLKGVDSTLKIQPAKLEDSAVYLCASSLKASAFYNEQFFGPGTRLTVL.

This chain uses TRBV2 with TRBJ1-6, with D maybe TRBD1 (5 bases). The CDR3 runs 16 residues. V was trimmed by 8 bases and J by 0 bases, leaving 14 bases between them. The germline V gene has CDR1 SNHLY and CDR2 FYNNEI. The CDR3 region is CASQGPGPSYNSPLHF. For the CDR3, the DNA is TGTGCCAGCCAGGGTCCGGGACCCTCCTATAATTCACCCCTCCACTTT.

The chain recombines TRBV6-1 with TRBJ1-3, with D possibly matching TRBD1 (5 bases). The V and J ends lost 4 bases and 4 bases respectively, with 8 bases between them. The CDR3 covers 13 residues. CDR1 is MNHNS and CDR2 is SASEGT in the germline V gene. In DNA, the CDR3 is TGTGCCAGCAGTGCAGGGTTAGGAAACACCATATATTTT. Its protein product is CASSAGLGNTIYF.